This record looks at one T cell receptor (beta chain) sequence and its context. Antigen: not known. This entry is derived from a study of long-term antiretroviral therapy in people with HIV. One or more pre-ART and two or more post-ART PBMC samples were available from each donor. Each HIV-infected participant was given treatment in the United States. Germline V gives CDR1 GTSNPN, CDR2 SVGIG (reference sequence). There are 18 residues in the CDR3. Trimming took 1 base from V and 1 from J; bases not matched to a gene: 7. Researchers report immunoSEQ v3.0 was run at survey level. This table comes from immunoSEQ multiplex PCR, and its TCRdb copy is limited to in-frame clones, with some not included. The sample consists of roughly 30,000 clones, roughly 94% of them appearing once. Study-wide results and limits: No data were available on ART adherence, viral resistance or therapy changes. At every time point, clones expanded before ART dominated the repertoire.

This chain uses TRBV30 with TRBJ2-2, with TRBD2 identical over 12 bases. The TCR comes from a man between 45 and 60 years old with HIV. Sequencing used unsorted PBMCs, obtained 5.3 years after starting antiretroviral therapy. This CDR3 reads CAWSASSGGAGNTGELFF. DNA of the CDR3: TGTGCCTGGAGTGCCTCTAGCGGGGGGGCCGGGAACACCGGGGAGCTGTTTTTT.